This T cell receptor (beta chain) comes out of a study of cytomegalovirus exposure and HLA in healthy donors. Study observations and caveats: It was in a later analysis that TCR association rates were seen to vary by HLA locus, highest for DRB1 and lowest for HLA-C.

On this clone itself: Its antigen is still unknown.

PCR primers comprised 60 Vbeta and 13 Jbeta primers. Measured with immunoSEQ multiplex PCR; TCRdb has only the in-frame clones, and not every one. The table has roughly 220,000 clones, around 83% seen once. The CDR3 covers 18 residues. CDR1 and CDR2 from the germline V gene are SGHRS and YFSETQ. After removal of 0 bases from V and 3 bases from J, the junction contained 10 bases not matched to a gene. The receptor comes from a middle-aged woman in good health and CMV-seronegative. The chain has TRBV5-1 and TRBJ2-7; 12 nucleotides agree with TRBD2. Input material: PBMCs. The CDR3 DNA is TGCGCCAGCAGCTTGGGTCGACTAGCGGGAGTAGAGGTCTACGAGCAGTACTTC. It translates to CASSLGRLAGVEVYEQYF.